The 2 T cell receptor beta chains given below trace back to one sample, sequenced in a study of CD8+ T cells in alopecia areata. Following extraction, RNA underwent reverse transcription to cDNA, which served as the sequencing template. TCRdb keeps only in-frame clones here, not all; method: immunoSEQ multiplex PCR. The table includes a few hundred thousand clones, 65% to 70% detected once. Source: CD4+ T cells sorted from blood, taken at week 0. The receptors stem from a human donor with alopecia areata.

This clone appeared a single time. The chain couples TRBV9 to TRBJ1-4; 8 positions match TRBD1. CDR1 is SGDLS, CDR2 YYNGEE, per germline. There are 14 residues in the CDR3. Losses at the gene ends were 3 bases for V and 5 bases for J; bases not matched to a gene: 3. CDR3 residues: CASSEGQVNEKLFF. CDR3 nucleotide sequence: TGTGCCAGCAGCGAGGGACAGGTCAATGAAAAACTGTTTTTT.

This clone was counted a few times. The V gene is TRBV29-1, the J gene TRBJ2-3, with D tentatively TRBD1 (5 bases). The germline gives CDR1 SQVTM, CDR2 ANQGSEA. Between the trimmed V and J ends, which lost 5 bases and 2 bases, there was a span of 14 bases. The CDR3 is 14 residues long. CDR3 residues: CSVTGAGLTDTQYF. The CDR3 DNA follows: TGCAGCGTTACTGGGGCAGGGCTCACAGATACGCAGTATTTT.